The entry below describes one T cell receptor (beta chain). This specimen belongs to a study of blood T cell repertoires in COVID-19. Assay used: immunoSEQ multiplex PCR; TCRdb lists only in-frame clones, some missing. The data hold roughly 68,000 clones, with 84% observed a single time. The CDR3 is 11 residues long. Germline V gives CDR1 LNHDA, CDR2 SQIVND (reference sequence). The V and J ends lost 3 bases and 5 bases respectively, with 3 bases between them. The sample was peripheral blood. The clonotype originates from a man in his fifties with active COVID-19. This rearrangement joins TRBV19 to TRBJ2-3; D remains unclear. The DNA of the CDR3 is TGTGCCAGTAGTATCAAAGATACGCAGTATTTT. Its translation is CASSIKDTQYF.